These 11 T cell receptor beta chains originate from one sample sequenced in a study of B cell selection in AIRE deficiency. Conventional CD4 T cells were sorted as CD4+CD127+ cells. Assay: immunoSEQ multiplex PCR; the TCRdb copy retains only in-frame clones and omits some. The table lists over 20,000 clones, 97% of them singletons. The sequenced material came from conventional CD4+ T cells sorted from PBMCs. The source of these receptors is a human donor with AIRE deficiency.

V and J are TRBV11-3 and TRBJ2-2; 7 bases line up with TRBD2. The CDR3 is made up of 14 amino acids. V was clipped by 3 bases and J by 8 bases; unmatched bases: 6. CDR1 and CDR2 (germline): SGHNT, YENEEA. CDR3 amino acids: CASSFHGGRGELFF. The CDR3 bases are TGTGCCAGCAGCTTTCACGGCGGGAGAGGGGAGCTGTTTTTT.

The V gene is TRBV5-4, the J gene TRBJ2-1; 9 bases are shared with TRBD1. This CDR3 comprises 15 residues. Germline CDR1 SGHNT, CDR2 YYREEE (reference sequence). The ends lost 6 bases at V and 3 bases at J; junction bases unmatched: 7. CDR3 sequence reads: CASNRGDRDYNEQFF. The CDR3 DNA reads TGTGCCAGCAACCGGGGGGACAGGGACTACAATGAGCAGTTCTTC.

The chain recombines TRBV7-8 with TRBJ1-3; D call uncertain. The CDR3 runs 15 residues. V was pared by 5 bases and J by 0 bases, with 11 bases between. CDR1 is SGHVS and CDR2 is FQNEAQ in the germline V gene. The CDR3 here is CASSPRRFSGNTIYF. CDR3 DNA sequence: TGTGCCAGCAGCCCTCGACGGTTCTCTGGAAACACCATATATTTT.

V and J are TRBV7-3 and TRBJ1-2; the D gene is possibly TRBD1 (6 bases). Germline CDR1 and CDR2: SGHTA and FQGTGA. The CDR3 spans 14 residues. V lost 4 bases and J 0 bases, leaving 9 bases between the germline ends. The CDR3 DNA follows: TGTGCCAGCAGCTCGGGACAAGCTAACTATGGCTACACCTTC. Protein: CASSSGQANYGYTF.

V usage is TRBV6-6 and J usage is TRBJ2-7; perhaps TRBD1 as D (7 bases). The CDR3 is 13 residues long. CDR1 is MNHNY and CDR2 is SVGAGI in the germline V gene (reference sequence). Trimming took 9 bases from V and 3 from J, leaving 15 bases between them. This chain's CDR3 is CASSGTAGYEQYF. The CDR3 DNA reads TGTGCCAGTTCCGGGACAGCGGGCTACGAGCAGTACTTC.

This sequence joins TRBV29-1 and TRBJ1-2; 8 positions match TRBD1. The junction had 11 bases not matched to a gene; V was cut back by 8 bases and J by 6 bases. The CDR3 has 13 amino acids. CDR1 and CDR2 from the germline V gene are SQVTM and ANQGSEA. CDR3 loop: CSSRGQGADGYTF. CDR3 coding DNA: TGCAGCTCTAGGGGGCAGGGGGCTGATGGCTACACCTTC.

The chain links TRBV11-1 to TRBJ1-1; TRBD1 is a possible D gene (6 bases). The CDR3 is 12 amino acids. The V gene's germline CDR1 is SGHAT and CDR2 FQDESV (reference sequence). V was shortened by 5 bases and J by 9 bases, with 13 bases between the two germline ends. As DNA, the CDR3 is TGTGCCAGCAGCCTACAGGGTGGAAAAGCTTTCTTT. Translation: CASSLQGGKAFF.

The rearrangement joins TRBV6-6 to TRBJ2-7; D remains ambiguous. This CDR3 region has 15 residues. The V end lost 0 bases, the J end lost 3 bases, and 12 bases lay between the germline ends. Germline CDR1 and CDR2: MNHNY and SVGAGI (reference sequence). This CDR3 reads CASSYSDRRFYEQYF. In nucleotides, the CDR3 is TGTGCCAGCAGTTACTCTGACCGCAGATTCTACGAGCAGTACTTC.

The chain combines TRBV10-3 with TRBJ2-1; 9 nucleotides agree with TRBD2. Germline V gene data show CDR1 as ENHRY and CDR2 as SYGVKD. V dropped 3 bases and J dropped 9; count of bases not matched to a gene: 9. CDR3 length: 15 amino acids. CDR3 sequence (DNA): TGTGCCATCAGTGACACCCAGCGGGAGGCTAGTGAGCAGTTCTTC. Translation gives CAISDTQREASEQFF.

This chain uses TRBV2 with TRBJ2-7; D remains unclear. Germline CDR1 SNHLY, CDR2 FYNNEI. Trimming removed 2 bases at V and 4 bases at J, with 9 bases between. This CDR3 contains 13 residues. As DNA, the CDR3 is TGTGCCAGCAGTGAACAGGCAGTGTACGAGCAGTACTTC. It translates to CASSEQAVYEQYF.

V is TRBV29-1 and J is TRBJ2-1; TRBD2 might be the D (5 bases). The CDR3 has 15 amino acids. The V end was cut by 2 bases, the J end by 4 bases, with 15 bases between. CDR1 and CDR2 from the germline V gene are SQVTM and ANQGSEA. The DNA of the CDR3 is TGCAGCGTTGAATTGCCAGGAGGATCGTACAATGAGCAGTTCTTC. This encodes CSVELPGGSYNEQFF.